Each of the 27 T cell receptor beta chains below was sequenced from the same sample in a study of blood T cell repertoires in COVID-19. Assay used: immunoSEQ multiplex PCR; TCRdb lists only in-frame clones, some missing. The repertoire holds about 75,000 clones, with roughly 78% as singletons. Sequenced material: peripheral blood. The receptors originated from a woman older than 75 with active or convalescent COVID-19.

The rearrangement links TRBV28 to TRBJ2-7; the D is unclear. Per the germline V gene, CDR1 is MDHEN and CDR2 is SYDVKM. The CDR3 has 14 amino acids. With 1 base removed from V and 2 bases from J, the gap between germline ends came to 9 bases. The DNA of the CDR3 is TGTGCCAGCAGTTTATTCACGGTGCCCTACGAGCAGTACTTC. Residues: CASSLFTVPYEQYF.

The CDR3 DNA sequence: TGTGCCAGCACCCCGTGGGCAGCCCTAGGCTACACCTTC. Translation: CASTPWAALGYTF. The V call is TRBV5-6, the J call TRBJ1-2; D is undetermined. From germline, CDR1 is SGHDT and CDR2 YYEEEE. The ends were cut back, 6 bases at V and 8 bases at J, with 17 bases in the middle. This CDR3 comprises 13 residues.

The rearrangement joins TRBV27 to TRBJ2-1, with 7 bases identical to TRBD2. The ends lost 6 bases at V and 4 bases at J; junction bases unmatched: 9. Germline V lookup: CDR1 MNHEY, CDR2 SMNVEV (reference sequence). This CDR3 has 15 amino acids. The CDR3 DNA reads TGTGCCAGCAGCCGAGGACTAGGAAAATACAATGAGCAGTTCTTC. As protein: CASSRGLGKYNEQFF.

The V call is TRBV4-1, the J call TRBJ2-2; D may be TRBD1 (5 bases). Germline loops: CDR1 MGHRA, CDR2 YSYEKL. This CDR3 contains 15 residues. Between the trimmed V and J ends, which lost 2 bases and 6 bases, there was a span of 13 bases. CDR3 DNA: TGCGCCAGCAGCCAACTTTACCAGGGTCCCGGGGAGCTGTTTTTT. Amino acid sequence: CASSQLYQGPGELFF.

The chain links TRBV4-1 to TRBJ2-1; 14 bases are a match to TRBD2. The CDR3 has 17 amino acids. Germline V lookup: CDR1 MGHRA, CDR2 YSYEKL. V trimming: 3 bases; J trimming: 10 bases; junction bases outside the gene matches: 11. CDR3 in amino acids: CASSQGTSGGGLGEQFF. CDR3 DNA sequence: TGCGCCAGCAGCCAGGGGACTAGCGGGGGCGGGTTAGGGGAGCAGTTCTTC.

This rearrangement joins TRBV11-2 to TRBJ2-7, with 8 bases that match TRBD1. This CDR3 region has 14 residues. Trimming took 1 base from V and 4 from J; bases not matched to a gene: 3. Germline V gives CDR1 SGHAT, CDR2 FQNNGV. CDR3 region: CASSLAGTGYEQYF. The CDR3 region has the DNA TGTGCCAGCAGCTTAGCGGGGACAGGTTACGAGCAGTACTTC.

V is TRBV3-1 (or the pseudogene TRBV3-2) and J is TRBJ1-5; unclear D gene. Germline V gene lookup returns CDR1 LGHDT and CDR2 YNNKEL (reference sequence). This CDR3 region has 15 residues. The V gene lost 0 bases and the J gene lost 0 bases, with 6 bases spanning the gap. CDR3 nucleotides: TGTGCCAGCAGCCAAGATAGTAATAGCAATCAGCCCCAGCATTTT. It encodes CASSQDSNSNQPQHF.

The chain couples TRBV5-1 to TRBJ1-5; D might be TRBD1 (5 bases). The CDR3 consists of 13 residues. In germline, CDR1 is SGHRS, CDR2 YFSETQ. Trimming stripped 4 bases from V and 7 bases from J, with 12 bases between. CDR3 DNA: TGCGCCAGCAGCACCTTTGGGGGGCAGCCCCAGCATTTT. Protein product: CASSTFGGQPQHF.

The chain uses TRBV10-3 and TRBJ1-5; no clear D. Per germline, CDR1 ENHRY and CDR2 SYGVKD. This CDR3 spans 16 amino acids. V lost 3 bases and J 0 bases, leaving 12 bases between the germline ends. The CDR3 sequence is CAISDHEGLSNQPQHF. In DNA form, the CDR3 reads TGTGCCATCAGTGACCATGAGGGTCTTAGCAATCAGCCCCAGCATTTT.

The J gene is TRBJ2-5, the V gene TRBV13, with D perhaps TRBD2 (5 bases). Germline loops: CDR1 PRHDT, CDR2 FYEKMQ (reference sequence). V was cut by 3 bases and J by 5 bases, with 13 bases left in between. The CDR3 is 14 amino acids. This CDR3 is CASSLGWRGETQYF. The CDR3 DNA sequence: TGTGCCAGCAGCTTGGGGTGGAGAGGGGAGACCCAGTACTTC.

This rearrangement joins TRBV7-6 to TRBJ2-3; the match to TRBD1 covers 7 bases. The CDR3 is 15 amino acids. Trimming took 5 bases from V and 4 from J; bases not matched to a gene: 9. CDR1 SGHVS and CDR2 FNYEAQ come from the germline V gene. CDR3 DNA sequence: TGTGCCAGCAGCCCACCGGGACAGACGTCAGATACGCAGTATTTT. It yields the protein CASSPPGQTSDTQYF.

The V call is TRBV10-3, the J call TRBJ1-5; 7 bases are a match to TRBD1. Germline loops: CDR1 ENHRY, CDR2 SYGVKD. V gave up 4 bases and J gave up 2 bases; unmatched junction bases: 5. The length of the CDR3 is 15 residues. The CDR3 DNA reads as TGTGCCATCAGTGTCGAGGGGGCTGGCAATCAGCCCCAGCATTTT. Protein sequence: CAISVEGAGNQPQHF.

This chain uses TRBV5-8 with TRBJ2-7; possibly TRBD1 for D (6 bases). The CDR3 consists of 15 residues. V was shortened by 4 bases and J by 2 bases, with 16 bases between the two germline ends. From germline, CDR1 is SGHTS and CDR2 YDEGEE. The CDR3 sequence: CASSPDGQRTYEQYF. DNA of the CDR3: TGTGCCAGCAGCCCGGACGGACAGAGAACCTACGAGCAGTACTTC.

This clone occurred once. This sequence joins TRBV15 and TRBJ2-5; 9 bases map to TRBD2. Germline CDR1 reads LNHNV; CDR2 reads YYDKDF (reference sequence). The ends lost 0 bases at V and 2 bases at J; junction bases unmatched: 7. This CDR3 region has 17 residues. CDR3 in amino acids: CATSRDVGLAPQETQYF. Here the CDR3 DNA reads TGTGCCACCAGCAGAGACGTGGGACTAGCACCACAAGAGACCCAGTACTTC.

The V gene is TRBV27, the J gene TRBJ2-3; 7 bases are shared with TRBD2. CDR1 MNHEY and CDR2 SMNVEV come from the germline V gene (reference sequence). The ends lost 3 bases at V and 4 bases at J; junction bases unmatched: 10. The CDR3 has 16 residues. CDR3 in amino acids: CASSFRLAGRPDTQYF. CDR3 DNA: TGTGCCAGCAGTTTCAGATTAGCGGGTAGACCAGATACGCAGTATTTT.

This chain joins TRBV6-5 and TRBJ1-4; 8 nucleotides align to TRBD1. V gave up 6 bases and J gave up 8 bases; unmatched junction bases: 8. The CDR3 length is 14 residues. CDR1 and CDR2 (germline): MNHEY, SVGAGI. CDR3 amino acids: CASRIDRGYEKLFF. CDR3 coding DNA: TGTGCCAGCAGGATCGACAGGGGTTACGAAAAACTGTTTTTT.

The chain joins TRBV6-5 to TRBJ2-1; the match to TRBD2 covers 15 bases. J was trimmed by 7 bases and V by 4 bases; bases with no gene match: 2. The CDR3 has 15 residues. Germline V gene data show CDR1 as MNHEY and CDR2 as SVGAGI. CDR3 in amino acids: CASSSGTSGRNEQFF. In nucleotides, the CDR3 is TGTGCCAGCAGTTCCGGGACTAGCGGGAGGAATGAGCAGTTCTTC.

J is TRBJ1-2 and V is TRBV7-2, with 7 bases lining up with TRBD1. V shed 5 bases and J 4 bases; nucleotides not matched to a gene: 10. This CDR3 region has 15 residues. Germline V gives CDR1 SGHTA, CDR2 FQGNSA. In DNA, the CDR3 is TGTGCCAGCAGCCCCGGGGCGGGGACAGTCTATGGCTACACCTTC. Translation: CASSPGAGTVYGYTF. Complete variable domain (other parts from reference TRBV7-2 and TRBJ1-2): GAGVSQSPSNKVTEKGKDVELRCDPISGHTALYWYRQSLGQGLEFLIYFQGNSAPDKSGLPSDRFSAERTGGSVSTLTIQRTQQEDSAVYLCASSPGAGTVYGYTFGSGTRLTVV.

The chain is built from TRBV28 and TRBJ2-7; 12 nucleotides agree with TRBD2. CDR1 MDHEN and CDR2 SYDVKM come from the germline V gene. The V gene end was trimmed by 5 bases and the J gene end by 0 bases; junction bases not matched to a gene: 11. This CDR3 has 18 amino acids. The CDR3 reads CASSLTGLAGRSSYEQYF. CDR3 DNA: TGTGCCAGCAGTCTAACGGGACTAGCGGGCAGGAGCTCCTACGAGCAGTACTTC.

This clone has only a few counts. This chain connects TRBV19 to TRBJ1-1, with TRBD1 matching over 8 bases. Trimming at V came to 1 base and at J to 5 bases, leaving 3 bases not matched to a gene. The CDR3 has 14 residues. Germline values: CDR1 LNHDA, CDR2 SQIVND (reference sequence). In nucleotides, the CDR3 is TGTGCCAGTAGTATAGCAGGGGGCGGAACTGAAGCTTTCTTT. It codes for CASSIAGGGTEAFF.

V is TRBV6-2 or TRBV6-3 and J is TRBJ2-2; possible D gene TRBD1, 6 bases. The CDR3 is made up of 13 amino acids. Trimming left V 4 bases short and J 6 bases short, with 9 bases between. The germline V gene encodes CDR1 MNHEY and CDR2 SVGEGT. The CDR3 DNA is TGTGCCAGCAGTTCAGGGGTACCCGGGGAGCTGTTTTTT. Translated: CASSSGVPGELFF.

The chain is built from TRBV29-1 and TRBJ2-5; TRBD1 aligns across 11 bases. J gave up 9 bases and V 3 bases, and 6 bases lay outside the gene matches. Germline V CDR1 and CDR2: SQVTM, ANQGSEA. The CDR3 has 13 residues. The CDR3 here is CSVDWTGGAAQYF. CDR3 DNA sequence: TGCAGCGTTGATTGGACAGGGGGCGCGGCCCAGTACTTC.

The rearrangement uses TRBV11-2 and TRBJ2-3, with TRBD1 identical over 10 bases. The germline V gene has CDR1 SGHAT and CDR2 FQNNGV. The CDR3 spans 19 residues. With 1 base clipped from V and 5 bases from J, the junction kept 15 bases outside the gene matches. The CDR3 loop is CASSLVSGRTGGMRDTQYF. DNA of the CDR3: TGTGCCAGCAGCTTAGTTTCCGGTAGGACAGGGGGGATGAGAGATACGCAGTATTTT. Looking up the rest from reference TRBV11-2 and TRBJ2-3 gives the full variable domain: EAGVAQSPRYKIIEKRQSVAFWCNPISGHATLYWYQQILGQGPKLLIQFQNNGVVDDSQLPKDRFSAERLKGVDSTLKIQPAKLEDSAVYLCASSLVSGRTGGMRDTQYFGPGTRLTVL.

The genes are TRBV12-5 and TRBJ2-1, with D possibly being TRBD2 (5 bases). The germline V gene has CDR1 LGHNT and CDR2 FRNRAP. This CDR3 is 14 amino acids long. The V gene lost 7 bases and the J gene lost 6 bases, with 16 bases spanning the gap. The CDR3 nucleotides are TGTGCTAGTGTTCGGATGTCGAGGGCCAATGAGCAGTTCTTC. It is translated as CASVRMSRANEQFF. Variable domain in full (rest from reference TRBV12-5 and TRBJ2-1): DARVTQTPRHKVTEMGQEVTMRCQPILGHNTVFWYRQTMMQGLELLAYFRNRAPLDDSGMPKDRFSAEMPDATLATLKIQPSEPRDSAVYFCASVRMSRANEQFFGPGTRLTVL.

The chain employs TRBV19 and TRBJ2-7; no firm D call. V was pared by 3 bases and J by 7 bases, with 19 bases between. Germline V lookup: CDR1 LNHDA, CDR2 SQIVND (reference sequence). The CDR3 consists of 15 residues. The CDR3 here is CASSIRLTAVVEQYF. The DNA of the CDR3 is TGTGCCAGTAGTATCCGTCTAACCGCTGTTGTGGAGCAGTACTTC.

The V gene is TRBV28, the J gene TRBJ2-6, with TRBD2 as a possible D gene (6 bases). The CDR3 contains 20 residues. Germline-derived CDR1 and CDR2 are MDHEN and SYDVKM. Trimming left V 5 bases short and J 1 base short, with 24 bases between. The CDR3, as DNA: TGTGCCAGCAGTCCTTCCCCGGCAGGGAGGTACGTGTCTGGGGCCAACGTCCTGACTTTC. As protein: CASSPSPAGRYVSGANVLTF.

The rearrangement uses TRBV4-1 and TRBJ2-7; 7 nucleotides agree with TRBD2. Germline CDR1 and CDR2: MGHRA and YSYEKL. CDR3 length equals 16 residues. With 0 bases clipped from V and 3 bases from J, the junction kept 8 bases outside the gene matches. The CDR3 protein is CASSQDFREVYYEQYF. Here the CDR3 DNA reads TGCGCCAGCAGCCAAGATTTCCGGGAGGTCTACTACGAGCAGTACTTC.